One sample yielded the 18 T cell receptor beta chains listed below, sequenced in a study of cytomegalovirus exposure and HLA in healthy donors. 13 Jbeta primers and 60 Vbeta primers were used for the PCR. Sequencing used immunoSEQ multiplex PCR; TCRdb keeps in-frame clones, though not all of them. The sample lists over 100,000 clones; around four fifths were seen once. Material for sequencing was PBMCs. Every receptor here comes from a female donor in good health and CMV-seronegative.

The CDR3 DNA reads TGTGCCAGTAGTTCCCCCGGTGAGGGGCGGGGGTCCCAGCATTTT. This codes for CASSSPGEGRGSQHF. The chain links TRBV19 to TRBJ1-5; perhaps TRBD1 as D (5 bases). Germline V gene data show CDR1 as LNHDA and CDR2 as SQIVND (reference sequence). This CDR3 comprises 15 residues. Trimming pared 5 bases from V and 11 bases from J, leaving 22 bases between.

The J gene is TRBJ2-7, the V gene TRBV29-1; 7 bases align to TRBD1. With V trimmed by 4 bases and J by 4 bases, 1 base remained unmatched. Germline assignment: CDR1 SQVTM and CDR2 ANQGSEA. The length of the CDR3 is 11 residues. Here the CDR3 DNA reads TGCAGCGTTGTCAGGGGGTACGAGCAGTACTTC. It is translated as CSVVRGYEQYF.

The chain joins TRBV19 to TRBJ1-5; no firm D call. CDR1 LNHDA and CDR2 SQIVND come from the germline V gene (reference sequence). The CDR3 covers 14 residues. With 6 bases removed from V and 6 bases from J, the gap between germline ends came to 15 bases. DNA for the CDR3: TGTGCCAGTAGGTTCACAGACATAGGTCAGCCCCAGCATTTT. Encoded protein: CASRFTDIGQPQHF.

The chain links TRBV6-4 to TRBJ2-1; no definite D call. V was pared by 2 bases and J by 9 bases, with 11 bases between. This CDR3 has 13 residues. In germline, CDR1 is MRHNA, CDR2 SNTAGT. DNA of the CDR3: TGTGCCAGCAGTGACAGAGGAGTGGGTGAGCAGTTCTTC. The encoded protein is CASSDRGVGEQFF.

V usage is TRBV6-6 and J usage is TRBJ2-5, with 12 bases identical to TRBD2. There are 16 residues in the CDR3. The V gene's germline CDR1 is MNHNY and CDR2 SVGAGI (reference sequence). After removal of 5 bases from V and 1 base from J, the junction contained 5 bases not matched to a gene. CDR3 sequence (DNA): TGTGCCAGCAGTCTAAAGACTAGCGGGGGCCAAGAGACCCAGTACTTC. This codes for CASSLKTSGGQETQYF.

V is TRBV6-1 and J is TRBJ2-4; tentatively, D is TRBD1 (5 bases). This CDR3 region has 15 residues. V gave up 0 bases and J gave up 1 base, with 7 bases separating them. Per germline, CDR1 MNHNS and CDR2 SASEGT. CDR3 residues: CASSEATAAKNIQYF. The CDR3 DNA sequence: TGTGCCAGCAGTGAAGCGACAGCCGCCAAAAACATTCAGTACTTC.

The V call is TRBV4-2, the J call TRBJ2-1, with 9 bases that match TRBD2. The CDR3 has 15 amino acids. The germline CDR1 and CDR2 sequences are LGHNA and YNFKEQ. J was trimmed by 6 bases and V by 1 base; bases with no gene match: 4. CDR3 protein: CASSQVREGANEQFF. As DNA, the CDR3 is TGTGCCAGCAGCCAAGTGCGGGAGGGGGCCAATGAGCAGTTCTTC.

The V call is TRBV7-3, the J call TRBJ1-1; D ambiguous. CDR3 length: 14 amino acids. V was clipped by 2 bases and J by 2 bases, with 9 bases between them. CDR1 and CDR2 from the germline V gene are SGHTA and FQGTGA. The CDR3 is CASSLGGSNTEAFF. CDR3 coding DNA: TGTGCCAGCAGCTTAGGTGGCTCCAACACTGAAGCTTTCTTT. Looking up the rest from reference TRBV7-3 and TRBJ1-1 gives the full variable domain: GAGVSQTPSNKVTEKGKYVELRCDPISGHTALYWYRQSLGQGPEFLIYFQGTGAADDSGLPNDRFFAVRPEGSVSTLKIQRTERGDSAVYLCASSLGGSNTEAFFGQGTRLTVV.

The chain couples TRBV28 to TRBJ2-7; TRBD2 matches at 7 bases. J was trimmed by 6 bases and V by 4 bases; bases with no gene match: 12. Germline V gene sequence: CDR1 MDHEN, CDR2 SYDVKM. The CDR3 length is 15 residues. The DNA for the CDR3 is TGTGCCAGCAGTTCCTGGGGGGGGAGGTATTGCGAGCAGTACTTC. Protein product: CASSSWGGRYCEQYF.

This chain connects TRBV21-1 to TRBJ1-4; TRBD1 is the table's D call and was not checked against the DNA. TRBV21-1 is a recognized pseudogene. CDR3 length: 15 amino acids. The CDR3 coding sequence is TGTGCCAGCAGCACGGACAGCGCAACTAATGAAAAACTGTTTTTT. Residues: CASSTDSATNEKLFF.

J is TRBJ2-1 and V is TRBV6-4, with TRBD2 identical over 10 bases. The length of the CDR3 is 16 residues. The V gene's germline CDR1 is MRHNA and CDR2 SNTAGT. With V trimmed by 0 bases and J by 4 bases, 3 bases remained unmatched. The CDR3 reads CASSDSASGGYNEQFF. Here the CDR3 DNA reads TGTGCCAGCAGTGACTCGGCTAGCGGGGGATACAATGAGCAGTTCTTC.

The rearrangement links TRBV18 to TRBJ1-1; D not resolved. Germline-derived CDR1 and CDR2 are KGHSH and LQKENI. V was trimmed by 8 bases and J by 1 base, leaving 14 bases between them. The CDR3 loop spans 14 amino acids. CDR3 loop: CASQTGYSNTEAFF. The CDR3 DNA is TGTGCCAGCCAGACGGGGTATTCGAACACTGAAGCTTTCTTT.

Comments on this clone: At the DNA level, this CDR3 is encoded by other sequences in the same sample as well. The genes are TRBV7-2 and TRBJ2-1; 10 bases are a match to TRBD1. The J segment lost 2 bases and the V segment lost 4 bases, leaving 2 bases of the junction unmatched. This CDR3 region has 15 residues. In germline, CDR1 is SGHTA, CDR2 FQGNSA. As DNA, the CDR3 is TGTGCCAGCAGCTCAGGGACAGGGGCCTACAATGAGCAGTTCTTC. It is translated as CASSSGTGAYNEQFF.

The chain carries TRBV9 and TRBJ2-1, with 7 bases aligning to TRBD2. Germline CDR1 is SGDLS and CDR2 is YYNGEE. This CDR3 has 15 amino acids. Unmatched junction bases numbered 8, after V lost 4 bases and J lost 4 bases. The CDR3 DNA sequence: TGTGCCAGCAGCTCACAAGGGGACTATTACAATGAGCAGTTCTTC. This gives the protein CASSSQGDYYNEQFF.

This clone came up many times. The chain has TRBV5-4 and TRBJ2-7, with 7 bases identical to TRBD1. The CDR3 spans 15 residues. Looked up from germline, CDR1 is SGHNT and CDR2 is YYREEE (reference sequence). Trimming took 2 bases from V and 2 from J; bases not matched to a gene: 7. The CDR3 loop reads CASSFDREETYEQYF. CDR3 bases: TGTGCCAGCAGCTTTGACAGGGAAGAAACCTACGAGCAGTACTTC. The full variable domain, rest sourced from reference TRBV5-4 and TRBJ2-7, is ETGVTQSPTHLIKTRGQQVTLRCSSQSGHNTVSWYQQALGQGPQFIFQYYREEENGRGNFPPRFSGLQFPNYSSELNVNALELDDSALYLCASSFDREETYEQYFGPGTRLTVT.

The chain's CDR3 is CASRSPLGGGPATDTQYF. The CDR3 nucleotides are TGTGCCAGCAGGTCCCCTCTGGGGGGAGGGCCAGCCACAGATACGCAGTATTTT. The chain couples TRBV28 to TRBJ2-3; TRBD2 agrees at 7 bases. V shed 6 bases and J 2 bases; nucleotides not matched to a gene: 17. Germline CDR1 and CDR2: MDHEN and SYDVKM. This CDR3 spans 18 amino acids. Full variable domain (missing parts from reference TRBV28 and TRBJ2-3): DVKVTQSSRYLVKRTGEKVFLECVQDMDHENMFWYRQDPGLGLRLIYFSYDVKMKEKGDIPEGYSVSREKKERFSLILESASTNQTSMYLCASRSPLGGGPATDTQYFGPGTRLTVL.

CDR3 coding DNA: TGTGCCAGCAGTTCCCCCTCCGCCGGCTACAATGAGCAGTTCTTC. Amino acid sequence: CASSSPSAGYNEQFF. This sequence joins TRBV27 and TRBJ2-1; the D is unclear. CDR3 length: 15 residues. V lost 4 bases to trimming and J lost 3 bases, with 13 bases between them. Germline V gene lookup returns CDR1 MNHEY and CDR2 SMNVEV (reference sequence).

In this sample, this clone turned up a few times. CDR3 nucleotides: TGTGCCAGCTCGCCCGGCTCCTACGAGCAGTACTTC. This codes for CASSPGSYEQYF. This chain uses TRBV18 with TRBJ2-7, with D uncertain. This CDR3 contains 12 residues. The V gene's germline CDR1 is KGHSH and CDR2 LQKENI. The ends were cut back, 6 bases at V and 0 bases at J, with 6 bases in the middle.